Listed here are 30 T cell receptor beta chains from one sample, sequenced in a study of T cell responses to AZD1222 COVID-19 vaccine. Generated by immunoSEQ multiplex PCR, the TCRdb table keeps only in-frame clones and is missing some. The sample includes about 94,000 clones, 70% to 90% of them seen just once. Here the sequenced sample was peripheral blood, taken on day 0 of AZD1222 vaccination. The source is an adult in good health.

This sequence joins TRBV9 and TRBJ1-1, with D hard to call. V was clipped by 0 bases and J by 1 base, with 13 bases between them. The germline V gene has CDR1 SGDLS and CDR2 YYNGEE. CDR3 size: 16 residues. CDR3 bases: TGTGCCAGCAGCGTAGGTCGGACTCGGGGGAACACTGAAGCTTTCTTT. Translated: CASSVGRTRGNTEAFF.

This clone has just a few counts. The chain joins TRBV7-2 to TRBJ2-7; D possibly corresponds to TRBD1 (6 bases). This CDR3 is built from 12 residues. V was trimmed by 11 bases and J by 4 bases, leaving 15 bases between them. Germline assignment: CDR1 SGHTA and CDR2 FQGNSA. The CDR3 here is CAVTRGVYEQYF. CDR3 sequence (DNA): TGTGCCGTAACCAGGGGAGTGTACGAGCAGTACTTC.

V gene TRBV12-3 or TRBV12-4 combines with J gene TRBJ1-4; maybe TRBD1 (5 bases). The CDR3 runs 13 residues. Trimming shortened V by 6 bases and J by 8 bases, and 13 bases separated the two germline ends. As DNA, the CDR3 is TGTGCCAGCAGGCTCAGGGAGGGAGAAAAACTGTTTTTT. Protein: CASRLREGEKLFF.

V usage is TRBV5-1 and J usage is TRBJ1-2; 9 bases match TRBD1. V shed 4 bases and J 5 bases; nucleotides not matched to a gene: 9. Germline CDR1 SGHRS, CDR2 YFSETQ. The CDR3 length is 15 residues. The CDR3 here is CASSQRQGDGYGYTF. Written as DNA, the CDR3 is TGCGCCAGCAGCCAAAGACAGGGGGATGGATATGGCTACACCTTC.

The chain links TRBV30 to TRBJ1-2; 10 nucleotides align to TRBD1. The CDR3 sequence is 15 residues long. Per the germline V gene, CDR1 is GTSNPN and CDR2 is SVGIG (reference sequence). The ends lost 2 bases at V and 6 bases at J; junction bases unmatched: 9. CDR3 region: CAWSKTGGLGHGYTF. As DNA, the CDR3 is TGTGCCTGGAGTAAGACAGGGGGCCTGGGCCATGGCTACACCTTC.

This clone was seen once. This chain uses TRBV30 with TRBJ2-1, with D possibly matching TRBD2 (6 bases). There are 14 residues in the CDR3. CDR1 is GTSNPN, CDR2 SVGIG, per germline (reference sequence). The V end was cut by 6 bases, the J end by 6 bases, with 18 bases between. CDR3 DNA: TGTGCCTGCCCGCGGGGCCCAAAACCCAATGAGCAGTTCTTC. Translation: CACPRGPKPNEQFF.

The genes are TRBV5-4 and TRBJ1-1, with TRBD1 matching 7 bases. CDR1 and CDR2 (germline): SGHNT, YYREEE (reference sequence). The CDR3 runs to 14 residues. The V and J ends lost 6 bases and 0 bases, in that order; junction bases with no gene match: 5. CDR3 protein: CASTVQGVNTEAFF. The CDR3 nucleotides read TGTGCCAGCACCGTCCAGGGGGTGAACACTGAAGCTTTCTTT.

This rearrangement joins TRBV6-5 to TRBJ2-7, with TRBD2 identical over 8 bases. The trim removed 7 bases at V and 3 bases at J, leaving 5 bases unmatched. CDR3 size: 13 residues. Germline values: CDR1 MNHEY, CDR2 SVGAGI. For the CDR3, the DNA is TGTGCCAGCACTTTAGCGGGGTACTACGAGCAGTACTTC. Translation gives CASTLAGYYEQYF.

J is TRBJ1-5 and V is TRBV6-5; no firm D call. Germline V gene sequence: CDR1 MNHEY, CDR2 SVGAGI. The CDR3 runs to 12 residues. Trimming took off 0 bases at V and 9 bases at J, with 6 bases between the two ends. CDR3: CASSYSLGPQHF. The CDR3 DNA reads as TGTGCCAGCAGTTACTCCCTAGGGCCCCAGCATTTT.

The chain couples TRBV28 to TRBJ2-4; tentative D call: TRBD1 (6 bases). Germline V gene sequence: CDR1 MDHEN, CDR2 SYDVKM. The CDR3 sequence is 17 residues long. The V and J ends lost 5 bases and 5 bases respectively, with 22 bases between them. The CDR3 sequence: CASSGTPQGSLENIQYF. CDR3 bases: TGTGCCAGCAGTGGGACACCACAGGGCTCTTTGGAAAACATTCAGTACTTC.

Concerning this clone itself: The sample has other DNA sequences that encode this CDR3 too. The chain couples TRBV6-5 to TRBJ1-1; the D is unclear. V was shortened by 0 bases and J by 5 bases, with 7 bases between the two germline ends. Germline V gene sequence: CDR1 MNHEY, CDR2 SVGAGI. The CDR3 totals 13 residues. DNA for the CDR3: TGTGCCAGCAGTTACTCGACCGGGACTGAAGCTTTCTTT. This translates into CASSYSTGTEAFF.

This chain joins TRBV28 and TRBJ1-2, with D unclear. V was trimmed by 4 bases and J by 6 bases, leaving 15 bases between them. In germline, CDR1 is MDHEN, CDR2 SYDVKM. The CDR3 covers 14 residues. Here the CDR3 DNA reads TGTGCCAGCAGTTCTCAGACTAAAGCTCATGGCTACACCTTC. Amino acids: CASSSQTKAHGYTF.

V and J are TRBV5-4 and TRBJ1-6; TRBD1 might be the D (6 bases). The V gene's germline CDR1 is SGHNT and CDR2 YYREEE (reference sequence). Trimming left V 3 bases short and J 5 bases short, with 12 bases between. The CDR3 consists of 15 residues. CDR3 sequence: CASSSQGRDNSPLHF. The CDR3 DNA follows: TGTGCCAGCAGCTCGCAGGGGAGAGATAATTCACCCCTCCACTTT.

CDR3 sequence: CASSQPQPPYEQYF. DNA for the CDR3: TGTGCCAGCAGCCAACCTCAACCTCCCTACGAGCAGTACTTC. V usage is TRBV3-1 (or the pseudogene TRBV3-2) and J usage is TRBJ2-7; D unclear. The V gene lost 2 bases and the J gene lost 2 bases, with 10 bases spanning the gap. CDR3 length: 14 amino acids. Germline assignment: CDR1 LGHDT and CDR2 YNNKEL (reference sequence).

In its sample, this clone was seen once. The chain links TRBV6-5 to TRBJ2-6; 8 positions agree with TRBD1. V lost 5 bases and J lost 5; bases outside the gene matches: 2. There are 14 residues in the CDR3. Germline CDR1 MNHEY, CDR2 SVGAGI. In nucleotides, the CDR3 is TGTGCCAGCAGTCGGACAGGGTGGGCCAACGTCCTGACTTTC. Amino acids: CASSRTGWANVLTF.

CDR3 amino acids: CASSFGGGGIGNTIYF. The CDR3 region has the DNA TGCGCCAGCAGCTTCGGAGGGGGTGGAATCGGAAACACCATATATTTT. V gene TRBV5-1 combines with J gene TRBJ1-3, with D tentatively TRBD1 (6 bases). V dropped 2 bases and J dropped 4 bases, with 16 bases sitting between them. The germline V gene has CDR1 SGHRS and CDR2 YFSETQ. CDR3 length: 16 amino acids.

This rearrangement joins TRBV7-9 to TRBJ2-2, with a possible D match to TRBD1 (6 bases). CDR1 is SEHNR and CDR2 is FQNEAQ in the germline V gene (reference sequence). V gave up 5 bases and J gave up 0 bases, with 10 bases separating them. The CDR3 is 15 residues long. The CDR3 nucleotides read TGTGCCAGCAGCCTGACAGGAGCGAACACCGGGGAGCTGTTTTTT. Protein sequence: CASSLTGANTGELFF.

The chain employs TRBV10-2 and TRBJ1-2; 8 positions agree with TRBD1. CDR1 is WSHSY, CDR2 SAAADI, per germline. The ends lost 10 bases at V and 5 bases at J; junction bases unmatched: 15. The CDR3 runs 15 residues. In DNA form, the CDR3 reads TGCGCCACCAGCCCGACAGGGGCAGGATGGTATGGCTACACCTTC. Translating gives CATSPTGAGWYGYTF.

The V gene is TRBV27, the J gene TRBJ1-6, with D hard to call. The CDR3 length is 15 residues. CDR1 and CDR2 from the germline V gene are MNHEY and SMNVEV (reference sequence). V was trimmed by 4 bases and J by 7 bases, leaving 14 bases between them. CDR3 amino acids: CASSSPPAGNSPLHF. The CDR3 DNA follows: TGTGCCAGCAGTTCCCCCCCCGCTGGGAATTCACCCCTCCACTTT.

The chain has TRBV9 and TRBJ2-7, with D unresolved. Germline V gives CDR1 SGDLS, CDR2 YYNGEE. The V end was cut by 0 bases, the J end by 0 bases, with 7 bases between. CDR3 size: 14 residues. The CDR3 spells CASSVAASSYEQYF. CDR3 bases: TGTGCCAGCAGCGTAGCAGCGAGCTCCTACGAGCAGTACTTC.

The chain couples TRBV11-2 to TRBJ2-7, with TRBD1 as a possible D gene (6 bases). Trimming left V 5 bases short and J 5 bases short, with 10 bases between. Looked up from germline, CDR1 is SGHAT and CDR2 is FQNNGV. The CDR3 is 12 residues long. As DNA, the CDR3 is TGTGCCAGCAGCCGACAGGTCCACGAGCAGTACTTC. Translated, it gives CASSRQVHEQYF. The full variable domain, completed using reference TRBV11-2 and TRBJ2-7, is EAGVAQSPRYKIIEKRQSVAFWCNPISGHATLYWYQQILGQGPKLLIQFQNNGVVDDSQLPKDRFSAERLKGVDSTLKIQPAKLEDSAVYLCASSRQVHEQYFGPGTRLTVT.

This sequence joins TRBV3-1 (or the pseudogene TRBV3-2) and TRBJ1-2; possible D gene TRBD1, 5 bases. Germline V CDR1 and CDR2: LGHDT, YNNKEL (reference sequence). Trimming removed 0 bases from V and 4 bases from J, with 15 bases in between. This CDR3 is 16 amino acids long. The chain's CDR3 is CASSQESGASIYGYTF. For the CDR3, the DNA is TGTGCCAGCAGCCAAGAGTCCGGGGCGTCGATCTATGGCTACACCTTC.

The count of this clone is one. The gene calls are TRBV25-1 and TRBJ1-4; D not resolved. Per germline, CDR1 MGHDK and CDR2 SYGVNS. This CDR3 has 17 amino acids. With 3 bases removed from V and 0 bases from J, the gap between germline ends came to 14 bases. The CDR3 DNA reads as TGTGCCAGCAGTGAGCCCCCGGGCTCAGCAACTAATGAAAAACTGTTTTTT. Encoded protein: CASSEPPGSATNEKLFF. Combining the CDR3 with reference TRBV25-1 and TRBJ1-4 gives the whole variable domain EADIYQTPRYLVIGTGKKITLECSQTMGHDKMYWYQQDPGMELHLIHYSYGVNSTEKGDLSSESTVSRIRTEHFPLTLESARPSHTSQYLCASSEPPGSATNEKLFFGSGTQLSVL.

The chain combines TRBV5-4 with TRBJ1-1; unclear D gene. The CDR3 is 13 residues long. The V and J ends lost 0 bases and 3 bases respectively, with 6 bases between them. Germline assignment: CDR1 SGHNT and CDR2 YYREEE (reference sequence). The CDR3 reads CASSLDVDTEAFF. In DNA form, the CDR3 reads TGTGCCAGCAGCTTGGACGTTGACACTGAAGCTTTCTTT.

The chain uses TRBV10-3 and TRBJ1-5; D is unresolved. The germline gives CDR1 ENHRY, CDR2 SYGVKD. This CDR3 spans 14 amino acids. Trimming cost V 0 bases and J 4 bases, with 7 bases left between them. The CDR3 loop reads CAISESLGNQPQHF. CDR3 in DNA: TGTGCCATCAGTGAGTCGTTAGGTAATCAGCCCCAGCATTTT.

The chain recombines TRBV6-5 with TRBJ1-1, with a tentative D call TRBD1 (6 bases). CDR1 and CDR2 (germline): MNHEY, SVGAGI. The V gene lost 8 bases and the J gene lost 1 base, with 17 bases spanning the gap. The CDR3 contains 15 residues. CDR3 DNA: TGTGCCAGCGTCATAGGGGGGGACGGGAACACTGAAGCTTTCTTT. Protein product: CASVIGGDGNTEAFF.

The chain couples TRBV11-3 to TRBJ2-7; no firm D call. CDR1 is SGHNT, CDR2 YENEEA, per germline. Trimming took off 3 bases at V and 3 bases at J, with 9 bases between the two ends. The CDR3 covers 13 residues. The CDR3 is CASSFRPGYEQYF. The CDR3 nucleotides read TGTGCCAGCAGCTTCAGACCGGGCTACGAGCAGTACTTC. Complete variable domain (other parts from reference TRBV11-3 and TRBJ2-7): EAGVVQSPRYKIIEKKQPVAFWCNPISGHNTLYWYLQNLGQGPELLIRYENEEAVDDSQLPKDRFSAERLKGVDSTLKIQPAELGDSAVYLCASSFRPGYEQYFGPGTRLTVT.

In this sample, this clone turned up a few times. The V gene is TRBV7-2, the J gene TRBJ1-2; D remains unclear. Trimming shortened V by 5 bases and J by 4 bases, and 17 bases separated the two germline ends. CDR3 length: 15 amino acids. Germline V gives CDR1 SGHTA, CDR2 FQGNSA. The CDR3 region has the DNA TGTGCCAGCAGCCTCAGTCCGGCGCTATCCTATGGCTACACCTTC. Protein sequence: CASSLSPALSYGYTF.

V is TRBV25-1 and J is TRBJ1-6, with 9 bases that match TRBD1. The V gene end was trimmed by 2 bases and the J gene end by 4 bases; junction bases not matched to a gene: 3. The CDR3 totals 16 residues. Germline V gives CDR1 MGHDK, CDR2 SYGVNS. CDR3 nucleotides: TGTGCCAGCAGTGAAAGGACAGGGGTGTATAATTCACCCCTCCACTTT. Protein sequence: CASSERTGVYNSPLHF.

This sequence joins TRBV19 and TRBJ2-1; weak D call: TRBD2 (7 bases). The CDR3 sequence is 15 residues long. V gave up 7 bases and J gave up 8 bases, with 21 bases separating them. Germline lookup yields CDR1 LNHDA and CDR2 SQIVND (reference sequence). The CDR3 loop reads CASNGPGRGLYEQFF. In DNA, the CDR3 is TGTGCCAGTAACGGCCCCGGGCGGGGGCTATATGAGCAGTTCTTC. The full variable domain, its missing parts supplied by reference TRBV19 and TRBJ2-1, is DGGITQSPKYLFRKEGQNVTLSCEQNLNHDAMYWYRQDPGQGLRLIYYSQIVNDFQKGDIAEGYSVSREKKESFPLTVTSAQKNPTAFYLCASNGPGRGLYEQFFGPGTRLTVL.